This is a list of T cell receptor beta chains from one sample in a study of T cells in Graves' hyperthyroidism and ophthalmopathy. Using its own MiXCR run on the multiplex PCR reads, TCRdb lists one record per CDR3 protein. Among around 600,000 distinct CDR3 sequences listed, roughly 15% were seen once. Sequencing was done on a sample of blood. These receptors all come from a woman in her forties or fifties with Graves' ophthalmopathy. Both conserved end residues are part of each CDR3. The D gene is left open where the match is weak. Part of the rows lack a size; the others show once, few, many or a class for expanded clones.

D gene	V gene	clone size	CDR3 length	J gene	CDR3 protein	CDR3 DNA
TRBD1	TRBV28	many	15	TRBJ1-4	CASSLIEGADEKLFF	TGTGCCAGCAGTTTGATCGAGGGGGCGGATGAAAAACTGTTTTTT
-	TRBV5-1	-	14	TRBJ1-1	CASSPGGGPGEAFF	TGCGCCAGCAGCCCTGGGGGGGGCCCGGGGGAAGCTTTCTTT
-	TRBV6-5	-	12	TRBJ2-5	CASSYKGSTQYF	TGTGCCAGCAGTTATAAAGGGTCAACCCAGTACTTC
-	TRBV7-8	many	15	TRBJ2-7	CASSLAAYVVYEQYF	TGTGCCAGCAGCTTAGCGGCCTACGTCGTTTACGAGCAGTACTTC
TRBD2	TRBV2	many	13	TRBJ2-2	CAITRGWTGELFF	TGTGCCATCACGCGGGGGTGGACCGGGGAGCTGTTTTTT
TRBD1	TRBV27	many	15	TRBJ2-3	CASSDRDRAADTQYF	TGTGCCAGCAGTGACCGGGACAGGGCGGCAGATACGCAGTATTTT
-	TRBV7-9	-	16	TRBJ2-2	CASSSPGGLTTGELFF	TGTGCCAGCAGCTCACCCGGTGGACTCACTACCGGGGAGCTGTTTTTT
-	TRBV12-3/TRBV12-4	many	14	TRBJ2-7	CASTQGQGWYEQYF	TGTGCCAGCACCCAGGGCCAGGGATGGTACGAGCAGTACTTC
-	TRBV30	many	13	TRBJ1-5	CAWSGGPNQPQHF	TGTGCCTGGAGTGGGGGGCCCAATCAGCCCCAGCATTTT
TRBD2	TRBV15	many	18	TRBJ2-3	CATSRSRISGNQEDTQYF	TGTGCCACCAGCAGATCCAGGATTAGCGGGAACCAGGAAGATACGCAGTATTTT
-	TRBV28	-	13	TRBJ1-2	CASRPDPLISYTF	TGTGCCAGCAGGCCTGATCCTCTAATCAGCTACACCTTC
TRBD1	TRBV12-3/TRBV12-4	few	14	TRBJ1-6	CASTGGQGFGPLHF	TGTGCCAGCACCGGGGGACAGGGTTTTGGTCCCCTCCACTTT
-	TRBV7-9	many	14	TRBJ1-5	CASSLRDDNQPQHF	TGTGCCAGCAGCCTTCGGGACGACAATCAGCCCCAGCATTTT
-	TRBV6-5	many	13	TRBJ1-1	CASSYGVLTEAFF	TGTGCCAGCAGTTACGGGGTTCTCACTGAAGCTTTCTTT
TRBD1	TRBV12-3/TRBV12-4	few	14	TRBJ1-2	CASSPTGGIGGYTF	TGTGCCAGCAGTCCAACAGGGGGAATAGGCGGCTACACCTTC
TRBD2	TRBV4-3	few	15	TRBJ2-5	CASNQGSGSGKTQYF	TGCGCCAGCAACCAAGGTAGCGGGAGCGGGAAGACCCAGTACTTC
-	TRBV27	many	17	TRBJ2-1	CASSLRRVSSVYNEQFF	TGTGCCAGCAGCCTAAGGAGGGTATCTAGCGTATACAATGAGCAGTTCTTC
TRBD1	TRBV27	-	14	TRBJ1-4	CASSHRGMEEKLFF	TGTGCCAGCAGCCACAGGGGAATGGAGGAAAAACTGTTTTTT
-	TRBV28	-	15	TRBJ1-6	CASSEDRTYNSPLHF	TGTGCCAGCAGTGAAGACAGGACATATAATTCACCCCTCCACTTT
-	TRBV7-2	-	13	TRBJ2-7	CASRDGRAYEQYF	TGTGCCAGCAGGGACGGACGGGCCTACGAGCAGTACTTC
TRBD2	TRBV7-9	many	16	TRBJ2-1	CASSLDRLAGVNEQFF	TGTGCCAGCAGCTTAGATCGACTAGCGGGAGTTAATGAGCAGTTCTTC
TRBD1	TRBV7-2	-	16	TRBJ1-2	CASSLAPGGAVDGYTF	TGTGCCAGCAGCTTAGCCCCAGGGGGCGCCGTAGATGGCTACACCTTC
-	TRBV7-6	many	15	TRBJ2-3	CASSLRADSTDTQYF	TGTGCCAGCAGCTTGCGAGCGGATAGCACAGATACGCAGTATTTT
-	TRBV20-1	-	11	TRBJ2-5	CSARPEETQYF	TGCAGTGCTAGGCCTGAGGAGACCCAGTACTTC
TRBD2	TRBV7-9	many	15	TRBJ2-5	CASSFSGSGGETQYF	TGTGCCAGCAGTTTTAGCGGGAGCGGTGGCGAGACCCAGTACTTC
TRBD2	TRBV2	-	18	TRBJ2-3	CASTSGKQLVPLTDTQYF	TGTGCCAGCACTAGCGGGAAACAACTCGTTCCACTCACAGATACGCAGTATTTT
TRBD2	TRBV18	-	18	TRBJ2-4	CASSPPASGGLAKNIQYF	TGTGCCAGCTCACCACCGGCTAGCGGAGGACTAGCCAAAAACATTCAGTACTTC